This TCR beta chain stems from a study of T cells in Graves' hyperthyroidism and ophthalmopathy. Ten or more counts support this clonotype. Its matching antigen is unknown. The V end lost 6 bases, the J end lost 7 bases, and 22 bases lay between the germline ends. The CDR3 totals 15 residues. Amplified regions were TCR beta CDR3 sequences from RNA transcripts. The TCR CDR3 first-round RT-PCR relied on the HTBI primer set. A single record per CDR3 protein comes from TCRdb applying MiXCR to the multiplex PCR reads. This table holds a few hundred thousand distinct CDR3 sequences, roughly 18% found once. Overall study results and limits: The model identified upcoming ophthalmopathy a median approximately six months ahead of onset. Most expanded thyroid clonotypes above 0.001 also appeared in blood.

The clonotype was recovered from a man aged 18-30 years with Graves' ophthalmopathy. V usage is TRBV12-3 or TRBV12-4 and J usage is TRBJ2-7; D may be TRBD1 (5 bases). The sample comprised blood. The CDR3 bases are TGTGCCAGCAGCCTATCCGGGCTTCGGAAGGGGGAGCAGTACTTC. Translation gives CASSLSGLRKGEQYF.